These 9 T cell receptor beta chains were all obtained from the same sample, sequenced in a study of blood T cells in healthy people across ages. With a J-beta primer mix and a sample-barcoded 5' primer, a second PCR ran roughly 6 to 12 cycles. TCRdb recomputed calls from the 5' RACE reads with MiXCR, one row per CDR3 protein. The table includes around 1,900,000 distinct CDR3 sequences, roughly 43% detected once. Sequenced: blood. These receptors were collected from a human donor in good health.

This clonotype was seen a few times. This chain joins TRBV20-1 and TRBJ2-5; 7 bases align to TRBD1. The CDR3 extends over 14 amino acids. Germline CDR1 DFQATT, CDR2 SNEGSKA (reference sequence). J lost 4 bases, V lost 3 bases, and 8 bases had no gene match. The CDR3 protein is CSASRDSRGETQYF. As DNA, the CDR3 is TGCAGTGCTAGCCGGGACAGCCGGGGAGAGACCCAGTACTTC.

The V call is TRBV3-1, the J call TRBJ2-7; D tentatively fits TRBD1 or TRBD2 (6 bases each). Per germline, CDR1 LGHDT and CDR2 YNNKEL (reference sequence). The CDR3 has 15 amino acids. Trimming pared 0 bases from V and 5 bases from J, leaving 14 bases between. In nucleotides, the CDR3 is TGTGCCAGCAGCCAAGATCCCGGGGGCTGGGACGAGCAGTACTTC. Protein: CASSQDPGGWDEQYF.

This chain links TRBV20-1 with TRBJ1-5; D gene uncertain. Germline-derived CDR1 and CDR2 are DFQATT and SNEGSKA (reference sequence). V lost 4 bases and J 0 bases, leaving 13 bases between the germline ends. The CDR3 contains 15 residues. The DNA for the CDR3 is TGCAGTGCTACGATTTATTTCTATAGCAATCAGCCCCAGCATTTT. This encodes CSATIYFYSNQPQHF.

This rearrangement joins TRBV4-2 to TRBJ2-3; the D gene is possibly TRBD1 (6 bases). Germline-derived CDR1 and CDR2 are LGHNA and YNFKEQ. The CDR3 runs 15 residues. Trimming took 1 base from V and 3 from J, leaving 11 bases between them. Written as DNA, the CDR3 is TGTGCCAGCAGCCAAGTAGCCAGGGGAACAGATACGCAGTATTTT. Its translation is CASSQVARGTDTQYF.

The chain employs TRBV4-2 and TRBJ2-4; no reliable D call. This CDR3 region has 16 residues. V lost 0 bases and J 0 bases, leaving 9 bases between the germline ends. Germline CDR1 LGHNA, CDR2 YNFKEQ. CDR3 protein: CASSQEYSLAKNIQYF. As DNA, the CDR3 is TGTGCCAGCAGCCAAGAGTACAGTCTAGCCAAAAACATTCAGTACTTC.

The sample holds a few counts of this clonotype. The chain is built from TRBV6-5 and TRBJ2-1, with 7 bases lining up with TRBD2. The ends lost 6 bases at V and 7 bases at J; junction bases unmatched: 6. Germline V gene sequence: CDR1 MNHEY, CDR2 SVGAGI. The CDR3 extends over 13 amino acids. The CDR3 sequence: CASRGTTGNEQFF. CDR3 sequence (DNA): TGTGCCAGCAGAGGGACTACCGGGAATGAGCAGTTCTTC.

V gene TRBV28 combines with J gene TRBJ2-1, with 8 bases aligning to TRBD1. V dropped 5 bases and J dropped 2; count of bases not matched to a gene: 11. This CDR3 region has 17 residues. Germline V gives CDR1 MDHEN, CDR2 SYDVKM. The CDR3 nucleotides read TGTGCCAGCAGTCCTTACGCCGACAGGGGCCCCTACAATGAGCAGTTCTTC. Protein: CASSPYADRGPYNEQFF.

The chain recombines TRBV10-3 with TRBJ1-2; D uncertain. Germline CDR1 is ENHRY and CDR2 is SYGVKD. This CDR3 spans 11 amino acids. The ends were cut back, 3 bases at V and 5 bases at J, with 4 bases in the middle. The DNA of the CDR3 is TGTGCCATCAGTGACGGTTATGGCTACACCTTC. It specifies CAISDGYGYTF.

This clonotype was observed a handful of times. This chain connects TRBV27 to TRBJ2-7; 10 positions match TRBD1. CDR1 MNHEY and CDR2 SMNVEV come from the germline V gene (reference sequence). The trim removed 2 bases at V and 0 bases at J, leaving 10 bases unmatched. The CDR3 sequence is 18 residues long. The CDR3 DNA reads TGTGCCAGCAGTTTAAGGGACCCGACAGGGGGCGTCTCCTACGAGCAGTACTTC. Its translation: CASSLRDPTGGVSYEQYF.